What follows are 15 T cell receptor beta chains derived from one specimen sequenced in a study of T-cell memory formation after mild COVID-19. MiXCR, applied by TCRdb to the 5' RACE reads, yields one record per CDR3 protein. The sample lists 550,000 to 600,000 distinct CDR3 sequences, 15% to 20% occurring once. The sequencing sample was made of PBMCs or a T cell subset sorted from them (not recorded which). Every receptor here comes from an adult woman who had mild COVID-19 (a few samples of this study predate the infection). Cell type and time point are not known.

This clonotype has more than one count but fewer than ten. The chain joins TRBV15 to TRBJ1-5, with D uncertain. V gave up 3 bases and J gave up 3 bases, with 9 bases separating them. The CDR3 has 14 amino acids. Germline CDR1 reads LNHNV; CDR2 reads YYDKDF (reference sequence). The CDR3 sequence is CATSSRHPNQPQHF. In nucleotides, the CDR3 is TGTGCCACCAGCAGTAGACACCCCAATCAGCCCCAGCATTTT.

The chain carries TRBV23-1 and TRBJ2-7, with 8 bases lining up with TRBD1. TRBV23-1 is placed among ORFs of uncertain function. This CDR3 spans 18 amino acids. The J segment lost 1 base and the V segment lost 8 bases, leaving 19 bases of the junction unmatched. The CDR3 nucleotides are TGCGCCAGCGACCCACGGGCGGCGGGACAGGCCTTTTCCTACGAGCAGTACTTC. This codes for CASDPRAAGQAFSYEQYF.

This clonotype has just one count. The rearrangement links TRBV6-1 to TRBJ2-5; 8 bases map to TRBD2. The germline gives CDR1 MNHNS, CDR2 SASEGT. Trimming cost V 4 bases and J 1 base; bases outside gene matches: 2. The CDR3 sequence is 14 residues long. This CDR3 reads CASSAGGAQETQYF. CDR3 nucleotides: TGTGCCAGCAGTGCGGGGGGGGCCCAAGAGACCCAGTACTTC.

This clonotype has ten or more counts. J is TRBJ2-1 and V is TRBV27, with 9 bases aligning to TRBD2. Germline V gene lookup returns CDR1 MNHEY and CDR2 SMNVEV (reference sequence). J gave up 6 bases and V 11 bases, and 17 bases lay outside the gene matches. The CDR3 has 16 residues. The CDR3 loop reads CASTRVGTSSGNEQFF. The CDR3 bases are TGTGCCTCCACTCGCGTCGGGACTAGCTCTGGCAATGAGCAGTTCTTC.

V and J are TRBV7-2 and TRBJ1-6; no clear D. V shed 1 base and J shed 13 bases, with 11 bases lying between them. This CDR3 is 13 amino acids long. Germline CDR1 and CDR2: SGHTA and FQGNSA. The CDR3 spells CASSLGVASPLHF. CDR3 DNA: TGTGCCAGCAGCTTAGGAGTGGCTAGCCCCCTCCACTTT.

CDR3 DNA sequence: TGTGCCAGCAGCCGGACCACCCCCCGCGGGGAGGGCAATGAGCAGTTCTTC. Amino acids: CASSRTTPRGEGNEQFF. The chain employs TRBV6-5 and TRBJ2-1; 7 bases are shared with TRBD2. The germline gives CDR1 MNHEY, CDR2 SVGAGI. J gave up 6 bases and V 6 bases, and 17 bases lay outside the gene matches. This CDR3 has 17 amino acids.

CDR3 DNA: TGTGCCAGCAGCTTAGCGGCAGGGAATGGCTACACCTTC. Translated: CASSLAAGNGYTF. The chain carries TRBV7-3 and TRBJ1-2, with D tentatively TRBD1 (5 bases). V was pared by 2 bases and J by 6 bases, with 10 bases between. Germline CDR1 and CDR2: SGHTA and FQGTGA. The CDR3 extends over 13 amino acids.

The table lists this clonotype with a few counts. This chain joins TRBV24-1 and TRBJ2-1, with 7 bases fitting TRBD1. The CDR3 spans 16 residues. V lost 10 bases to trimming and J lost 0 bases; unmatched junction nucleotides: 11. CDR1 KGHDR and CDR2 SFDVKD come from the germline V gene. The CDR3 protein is CATSSAGQDSYNEQFF. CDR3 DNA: TGTGCCACAAGTTCAGCCGGACAGGACTCCTACAATGAGCAGTTCTTC.

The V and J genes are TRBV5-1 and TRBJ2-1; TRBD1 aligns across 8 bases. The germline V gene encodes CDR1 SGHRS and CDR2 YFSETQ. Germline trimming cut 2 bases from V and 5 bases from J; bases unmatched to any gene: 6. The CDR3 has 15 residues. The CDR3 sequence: CASSFRDRRDNEQFF. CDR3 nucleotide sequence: TGCGCCAGCAGCTTCCGGGACAGGAGGGACAATGAGCAGTTCTTC. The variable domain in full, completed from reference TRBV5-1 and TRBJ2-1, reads KAGVTQTPRYLIKTRGQQVTLSCSPISGHRSVSWYQQTPGQGLQFLFEYFSETQRNKGNFPGRFSGRQFSNSRSEMNVSTLELGDSALYLCASSFRDRRDNEQFFGPGTRLTVL.

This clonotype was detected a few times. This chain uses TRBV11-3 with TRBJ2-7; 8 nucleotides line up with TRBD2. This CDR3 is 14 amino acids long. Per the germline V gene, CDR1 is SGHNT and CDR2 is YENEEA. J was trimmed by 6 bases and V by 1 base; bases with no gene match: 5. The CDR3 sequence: CASSLGGRIIEQYF. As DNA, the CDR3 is TGTGCCAGCAGCTTAGGCGGGAGGATCATCGAGCAGTACTTC.

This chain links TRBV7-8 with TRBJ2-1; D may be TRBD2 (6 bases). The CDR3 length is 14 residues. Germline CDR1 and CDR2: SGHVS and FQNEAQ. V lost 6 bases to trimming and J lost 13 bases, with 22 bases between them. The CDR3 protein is CASRLGDSPGLQFF. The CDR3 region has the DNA TGTGCCAGCAGGTTGGGAGACAGCCCGGGACTCCAGTTCTTC.

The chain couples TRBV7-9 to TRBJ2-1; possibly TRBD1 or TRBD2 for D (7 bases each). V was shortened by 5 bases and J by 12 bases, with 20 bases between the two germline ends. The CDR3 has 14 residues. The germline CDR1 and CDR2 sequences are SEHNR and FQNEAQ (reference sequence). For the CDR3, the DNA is TGTGCCAGCAGCCACCGAACTACAGGGGAGGGGCAGTTCTTC. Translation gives CASSHRTTGEGQFF.

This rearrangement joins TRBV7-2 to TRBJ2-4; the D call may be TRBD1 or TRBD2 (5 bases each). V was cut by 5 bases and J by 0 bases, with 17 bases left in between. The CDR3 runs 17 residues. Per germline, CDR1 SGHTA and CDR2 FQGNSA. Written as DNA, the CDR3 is TGTGCCAGCAGCCCCCGAGGGGCATTACTAGCCAAAAACATTCAGTACTTC. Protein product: CASSPRGALLAKNIQYF.

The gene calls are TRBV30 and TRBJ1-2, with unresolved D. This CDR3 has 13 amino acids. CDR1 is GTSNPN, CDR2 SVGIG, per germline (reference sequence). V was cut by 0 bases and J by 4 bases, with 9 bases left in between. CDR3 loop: CAWSVSGSYGYTF. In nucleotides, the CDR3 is TGTGCCTGGAGTGTATCCGGCAGCTATGGCTACACCTTC. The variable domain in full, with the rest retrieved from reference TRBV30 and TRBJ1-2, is SQTIHQWPATLVQPVGSPLSLECTVEGTSNPNLYWYRQAAGRGLQLLFYSVGIGQISSEVPQNLSASRPQDRQFILSSKKLLLSDSGFYLCAWSVSGSYGYTFGSGTRLTVV.

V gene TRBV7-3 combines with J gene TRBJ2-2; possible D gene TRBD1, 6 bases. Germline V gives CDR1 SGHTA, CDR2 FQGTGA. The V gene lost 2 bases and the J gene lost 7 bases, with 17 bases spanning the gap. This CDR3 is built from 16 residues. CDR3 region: CASSLFPGELGGELFF. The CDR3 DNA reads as TGTGCCAGCAGCTTATTCCCAGGGGAACTAGGCGGGGAGCTGTTTTTT.